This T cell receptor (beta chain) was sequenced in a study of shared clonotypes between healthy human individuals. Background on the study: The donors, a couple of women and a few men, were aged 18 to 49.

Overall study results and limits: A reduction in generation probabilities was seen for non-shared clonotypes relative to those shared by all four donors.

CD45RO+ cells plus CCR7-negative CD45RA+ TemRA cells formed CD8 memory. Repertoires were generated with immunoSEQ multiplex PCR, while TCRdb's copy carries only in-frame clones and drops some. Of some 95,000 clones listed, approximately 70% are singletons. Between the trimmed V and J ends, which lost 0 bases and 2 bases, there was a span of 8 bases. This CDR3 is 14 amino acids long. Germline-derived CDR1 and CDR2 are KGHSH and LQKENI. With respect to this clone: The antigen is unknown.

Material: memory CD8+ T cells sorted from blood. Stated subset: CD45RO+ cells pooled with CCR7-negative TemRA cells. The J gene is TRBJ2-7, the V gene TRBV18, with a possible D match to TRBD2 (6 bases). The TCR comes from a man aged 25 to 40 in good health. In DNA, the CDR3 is TGTGCCAGCTCACCACCGGCTAGCGCCTACGAGCAGTACTTC. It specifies CASSPPASAYEQYF.